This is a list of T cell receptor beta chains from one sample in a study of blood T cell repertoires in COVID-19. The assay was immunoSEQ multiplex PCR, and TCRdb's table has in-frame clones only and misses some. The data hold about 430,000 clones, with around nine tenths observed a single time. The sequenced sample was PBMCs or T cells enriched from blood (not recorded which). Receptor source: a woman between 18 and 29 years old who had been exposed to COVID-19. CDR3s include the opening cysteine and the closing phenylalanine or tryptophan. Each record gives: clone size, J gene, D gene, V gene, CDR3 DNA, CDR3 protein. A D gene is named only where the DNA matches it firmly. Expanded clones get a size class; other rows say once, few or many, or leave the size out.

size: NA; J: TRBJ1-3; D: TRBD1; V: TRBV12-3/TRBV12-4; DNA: TGTGCCAGCAGTGGGCCCGAACAGGGGCGATATTTT; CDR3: CASSGPEQGRYF
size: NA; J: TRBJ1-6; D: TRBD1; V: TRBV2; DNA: TGTGCCAGCGGGACAGTGAATTCACCCCTCCACTTT; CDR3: CASGTVNSPLHF
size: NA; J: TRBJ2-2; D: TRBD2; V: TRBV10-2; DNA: TGCGCCAGCAGGGGACTAGCGGGAGCGGGCACCGGGGAGCTGTTTTTT; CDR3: CASRGLAGAGTGELFF
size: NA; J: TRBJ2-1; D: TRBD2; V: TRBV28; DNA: TGTGCCAGCAGAGGCAGACTAGCGGGGGGGCCCAATGAGCAGTTCTTC; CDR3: CASRGRLAGGPNEQFF
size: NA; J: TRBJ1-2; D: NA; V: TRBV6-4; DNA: TGTGCCAGCAGTGACACGGGACACGATGGCTACACCTTC; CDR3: CASSDTGHDGYTF
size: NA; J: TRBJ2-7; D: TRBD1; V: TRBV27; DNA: TGTGCCAGCAGTCCCCTCGGACAGGGCGACTACGAGCAGTACTTC; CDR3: CASSPLGQGDYEQYF
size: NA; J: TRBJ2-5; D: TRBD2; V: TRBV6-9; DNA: TGTGCCAGCAGTTACGGGGGGTCCCAGTACTTC; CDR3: CASSYGGSQYF
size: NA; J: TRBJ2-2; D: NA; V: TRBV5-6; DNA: TGTGCCAGCAGCTTGGGCCTGGGGGCGGTCACCGGGGAGCTGTTTTTT; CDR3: CASSLGLGAVTGELFF
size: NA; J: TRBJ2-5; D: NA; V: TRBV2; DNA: TGTGCCAGCACCGGCCCGGGAGCCGCAGGAGAGACCCAGTACTTC; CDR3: CASTGPGAAGETQYF
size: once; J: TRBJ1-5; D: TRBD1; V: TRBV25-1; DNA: TGTGCCAGCAGTGAACTTGGGACAGGCAATCAGCCCCAGCATTTT; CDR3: CASSELGTGNQPQHF
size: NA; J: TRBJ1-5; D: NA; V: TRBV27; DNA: TGTGCCAGCAGTTCCGGGGATAGCAATCAGCCCCAGCATTTT; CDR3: CASSSGDSNQPQHF
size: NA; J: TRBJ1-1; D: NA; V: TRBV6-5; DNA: TGTGCCAGCAGCCTAGGGGCGACTGAAGCTTTCTTT; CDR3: CASSLGATEAFF
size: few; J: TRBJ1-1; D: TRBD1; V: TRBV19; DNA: TGTGCCAGTATGGGGGACAGGTACACTGAAGCTTTCTTT; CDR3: CASMGDRYTEAFF
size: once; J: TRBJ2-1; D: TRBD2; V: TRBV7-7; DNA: TGTGCTAGCAGCTTACGGTACCCCGGTGGGCTAGCGGGGGCCGACAATGAGCAGTTCTTC; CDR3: CASSLRYPGGLAGADNEQFF
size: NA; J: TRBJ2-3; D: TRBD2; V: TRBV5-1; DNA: TGCGCCAGCAGCTTGTCCGGGGGGGCCGCGGATACGCAGTATTTT; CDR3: CASSLSGGAADTQYF
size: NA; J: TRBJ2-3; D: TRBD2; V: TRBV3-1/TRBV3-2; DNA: TGTGCCAGCAGCTCTAGAGCGGGGCCCGCGTCAGATACGCAGTATTTT; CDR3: CASSSRAGPASDTQYF
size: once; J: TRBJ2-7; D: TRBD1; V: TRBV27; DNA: TGTGCCAGCAGTTTCAGACCCGGGACAGGGACGACCTACGAGCAGTACTTC; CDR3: CASSFRPGTGTTYEQYF
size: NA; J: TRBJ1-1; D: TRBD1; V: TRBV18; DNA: TGTGCCAGCTCACCATGGGACAGGGGGCCGGAATTGAGCACTGAAGCTTTCTTT; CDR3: CASSPWDRGPELSTEAFF
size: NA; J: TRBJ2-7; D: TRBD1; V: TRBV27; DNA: TGTGCCAGCAGCCCATTTGGGAACCGGGACAGCAGCTACGAGCAGTACTTC; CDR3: CASSPFGNRDSSYEQYF
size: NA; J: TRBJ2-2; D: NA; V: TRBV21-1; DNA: TGTGCCAGCAACACTGACAGGAACCATATCTTGACGAGCGGGGAGCTGTTTTTT; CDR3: CASNTDRNHILTSGELFF
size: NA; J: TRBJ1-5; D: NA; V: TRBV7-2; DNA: TGTGCCAGCAGCTTATCTTCAGGGATGAATCAGCCCCAGCATTTT; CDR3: CASSLSSGMNQPQHF
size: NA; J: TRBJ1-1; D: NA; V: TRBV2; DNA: TGTGCCAGCAAAGGGAGGAACACTGAAGCTTTCTTT; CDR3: CASKGRNTEAFF
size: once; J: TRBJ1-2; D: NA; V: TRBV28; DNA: TGTGCCAGCAGTATTCTAGGGGGTGGCTACACCTTC; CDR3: CASSILGGGYTF